This T cell receptor (beta chain) appears in the sequencing data of a study of T cells in Graves' hyperthyroidism and ophthalmopathy. Study-wide context: Peripheral blood was acquired at first diagnosis, ahead of any therapy whatsoever.

Study outcomes and limitations: Ophthalmopathy was separated from stable hyperthyroidism by a 13 V-J model.

A NOSPECS grade of at least 4, a Clinical Activity Score of at least 3 and duration under 3 months were recorded in ophthalmopathy patients. Diagnoses were established using clinical symptoms, serum thyroxine and TRAb, thyroid ultrasound and orbital computed tomography. RNA transcripts were the template for amplifying TCR beta CDR3 regions. The HTBI primer set served for first-round RT-PCR of the TCR CDR3. TCRdb called the multiplex PCR reads again in MiXCR, with one record for every CDR3 protein. The sample carries 500,000 to 800,000 distinct CDR3 sequences, approximately 14% recorded once. The CDR3 is 15 amino acids. CDR1 LGHDT and CDR2 YNNKEL come from the germline V gene (reference sequence). Trimming took off 0 bases at V and 2 bases at J, with 10 bases between the two ends. This clonotype came up many times. Its antigen remains unidentified.

The source of this sequence is a woman between 50 and 59 years old with Graves' ophthalmopathy. The sequenced sample was blood. The chain recombines TRBV3-1 with TRBJ2-5; the D is unclear. The CDR3 region is CASSQDQSRQETQYF. In DNA, the CDR3 is TGTGCCAGCAGCCAAGATCAGTCGAGGCAAGAGACCCAGTACTTC.